This TCR beta chain derives from a study of blood T cells in healthy people across ages. Study outcomes and limitations: More naive CD4+ cells and higher diversity were found in long-lived than in aged donors.

As for this clonotype: Its antigen is undetermined.

CDR1 is MNHEY, CDR2 SVGAGI, per germline. The V and J ends lost 6 bases and 14 bases, in that order; junction bases with no gene match: 11. The CDR3 length is 14 residues. A second PCR of about 6 to 12 cycles used a sample-barcoded 5' primer and a J-beta primer mix. One entry per CDR3 protein results from TCRdb running MiXCR on the 5' RACE reads. Altogether some 1.1 million distinct CDR3 sequences are present, more than 30% being singletons, with the ten largest covering approximately 14%. V gene TRBV6-5 combines with J gene TRBJ1-6; 9 nucleotides align to TRBD1. The clonotype comes from a man between 18 and 29 years old in good health. The sample taken for sequencing was blood. The CDR3 nucleotides read TGTGCCAGCAGACCGGGACAGGGAGGTAGAGCCCTCCACTTT. It encodes CASRPGQGGRALHF.